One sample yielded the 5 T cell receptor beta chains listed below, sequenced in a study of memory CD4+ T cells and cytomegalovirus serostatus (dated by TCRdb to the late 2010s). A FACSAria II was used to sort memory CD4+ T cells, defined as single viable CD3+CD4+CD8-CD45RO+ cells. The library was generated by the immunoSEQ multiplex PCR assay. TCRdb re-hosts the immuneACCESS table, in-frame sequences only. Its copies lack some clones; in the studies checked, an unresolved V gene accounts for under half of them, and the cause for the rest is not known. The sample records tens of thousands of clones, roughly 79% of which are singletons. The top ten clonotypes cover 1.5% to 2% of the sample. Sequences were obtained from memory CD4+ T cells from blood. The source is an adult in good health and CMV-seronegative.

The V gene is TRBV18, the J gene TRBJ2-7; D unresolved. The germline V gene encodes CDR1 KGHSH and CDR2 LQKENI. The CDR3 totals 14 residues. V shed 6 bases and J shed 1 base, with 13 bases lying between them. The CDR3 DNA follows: TGTGCCAGCTCGGTCCGGGCCCTATCCTACGAGCAGTACTTC. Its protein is CASSVRALSYEQYF.

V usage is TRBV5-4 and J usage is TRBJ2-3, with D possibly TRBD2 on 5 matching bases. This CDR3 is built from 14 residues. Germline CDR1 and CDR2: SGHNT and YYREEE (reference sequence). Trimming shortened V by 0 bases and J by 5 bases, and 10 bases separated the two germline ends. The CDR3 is CASSLAASGDTQYF. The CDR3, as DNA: TGTGCCAGCAGCTTGGCGGCCAGCGGAGATACGCAGTATTTT.

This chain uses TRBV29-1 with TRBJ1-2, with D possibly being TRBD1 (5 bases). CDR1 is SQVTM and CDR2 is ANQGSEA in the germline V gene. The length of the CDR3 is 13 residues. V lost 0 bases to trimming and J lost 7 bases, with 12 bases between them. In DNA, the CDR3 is TGCAGCGTTGAAGAGGGAGGGACTACTGGCTACACCTTC. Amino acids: CSVEEGGTTGYTF.

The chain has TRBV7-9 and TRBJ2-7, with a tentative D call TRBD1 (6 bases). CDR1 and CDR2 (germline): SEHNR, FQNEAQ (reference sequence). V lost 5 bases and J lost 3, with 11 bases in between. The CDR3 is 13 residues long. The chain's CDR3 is CASSLTGIYEQYF. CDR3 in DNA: TGTGCCAGCAGCCTCACAGGGATCTACGAGCAGTACTTC.

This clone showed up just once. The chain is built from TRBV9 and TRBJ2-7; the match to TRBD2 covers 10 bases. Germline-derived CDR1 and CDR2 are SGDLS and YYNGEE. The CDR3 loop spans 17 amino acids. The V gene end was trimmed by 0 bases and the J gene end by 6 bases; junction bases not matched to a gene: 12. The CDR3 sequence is CASSVDLRTSGWGEQYF. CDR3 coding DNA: TGTGCCAGCAGCGTAGATCTAAGGACTAGCGGTTGGGGCGAGCAGTACTTC. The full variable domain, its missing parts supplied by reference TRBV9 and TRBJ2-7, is DSGVTQTPKHLITATGQRVTLRCSPRSGDLSVYWYQQSLDQGLQFLIQYYNGEERAKGNILERFSAQQFPDLHSELNLSSLELGDSALYFCASSVDLRTSGWGEQYFGPGTRLTVT.